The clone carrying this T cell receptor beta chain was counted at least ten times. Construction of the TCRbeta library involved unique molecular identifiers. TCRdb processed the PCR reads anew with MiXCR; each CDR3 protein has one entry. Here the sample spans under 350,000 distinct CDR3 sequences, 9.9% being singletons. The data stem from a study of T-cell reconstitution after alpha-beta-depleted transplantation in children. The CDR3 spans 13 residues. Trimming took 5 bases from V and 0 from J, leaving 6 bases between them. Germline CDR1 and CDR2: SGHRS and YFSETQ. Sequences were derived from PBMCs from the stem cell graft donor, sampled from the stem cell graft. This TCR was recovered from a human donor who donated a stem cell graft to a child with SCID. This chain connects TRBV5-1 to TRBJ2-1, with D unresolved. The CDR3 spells CASSENSYNEQFF. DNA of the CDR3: TGCGCCAGCAGTGAAAACTCCTACAATGAGCAGTTCTTC.